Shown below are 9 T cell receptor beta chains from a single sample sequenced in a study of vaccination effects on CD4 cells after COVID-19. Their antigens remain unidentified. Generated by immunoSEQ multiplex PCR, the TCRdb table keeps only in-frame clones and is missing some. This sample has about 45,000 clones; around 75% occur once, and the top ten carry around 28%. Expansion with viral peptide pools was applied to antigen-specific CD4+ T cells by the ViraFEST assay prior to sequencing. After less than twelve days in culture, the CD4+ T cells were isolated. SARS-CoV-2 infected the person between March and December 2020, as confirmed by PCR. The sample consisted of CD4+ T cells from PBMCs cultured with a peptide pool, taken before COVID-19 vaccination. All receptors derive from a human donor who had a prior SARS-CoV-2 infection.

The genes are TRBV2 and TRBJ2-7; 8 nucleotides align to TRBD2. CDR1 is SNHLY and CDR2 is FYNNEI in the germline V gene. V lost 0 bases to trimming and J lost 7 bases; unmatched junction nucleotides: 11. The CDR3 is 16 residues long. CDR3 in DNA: TGTGCCAGCAGTGAAGCGACAAGCGGGAGACTAGGGGAGCAGTACTTC. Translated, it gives CASSEATSGRLGEQYF.

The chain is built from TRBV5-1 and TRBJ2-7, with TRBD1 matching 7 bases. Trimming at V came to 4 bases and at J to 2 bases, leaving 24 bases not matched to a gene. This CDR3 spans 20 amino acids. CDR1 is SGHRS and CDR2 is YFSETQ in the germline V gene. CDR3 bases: TGCGCCAGCAGCCAGGCCTCTCGAAACCCCCGGGACAGTCACCCCTACGAGCAGTACTTC. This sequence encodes CASSQASRNPRDSHPYEQYF.

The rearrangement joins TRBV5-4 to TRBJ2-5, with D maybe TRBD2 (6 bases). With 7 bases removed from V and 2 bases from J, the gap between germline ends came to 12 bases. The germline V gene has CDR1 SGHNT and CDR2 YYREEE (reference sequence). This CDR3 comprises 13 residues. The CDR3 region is CASAGTGQETQYF. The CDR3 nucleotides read TGTGCCAGCGCTGGGACTGGGCAAGAGACCCAGTACTTC.

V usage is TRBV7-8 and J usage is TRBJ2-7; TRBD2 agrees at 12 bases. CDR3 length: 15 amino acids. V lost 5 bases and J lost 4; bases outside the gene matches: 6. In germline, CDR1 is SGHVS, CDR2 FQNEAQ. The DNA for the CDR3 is TGTGCCAGCAGCCAAGGACTAGCGGGACTGTACGAGCAGTACTTC. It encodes CASSQGLAGLYEQYF.

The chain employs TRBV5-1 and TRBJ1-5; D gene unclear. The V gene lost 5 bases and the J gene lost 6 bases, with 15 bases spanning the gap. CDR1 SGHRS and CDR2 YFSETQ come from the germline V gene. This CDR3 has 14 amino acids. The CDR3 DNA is TGCGCCAGCAGTCCCAATCGGGGTGGTCAGCCCCAGCATTTT. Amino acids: CASSPNRGGQPQHF.

The chain's CDR3 is CASSPLTSGGSVEQFF. In DNA form, the CDR3 reads TGCGCCAGCAGCCCTTTGACTAGCGGGGGGTCTGTTGAGCAGTTCTTC. This rearrangement joins TRBV5-1 to TRBJ2-1; 13 bases are a match to TRBD2. Germline V gene lookup returns CDR1 SGHRS and CDR2 YFSETQ. V trimming: 4 bases; J trimming: 9 bases; junction bases outside the gene matches: 10. The CDR3 is 16 amino acids.

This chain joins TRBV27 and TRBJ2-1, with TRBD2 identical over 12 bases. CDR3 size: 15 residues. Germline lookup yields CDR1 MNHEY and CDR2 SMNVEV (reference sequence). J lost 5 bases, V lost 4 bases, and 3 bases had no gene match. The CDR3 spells CASSSWTSGDNEQFF. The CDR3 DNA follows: TGTGCCAGCAGTTCTTGGACTAGCGGGGACAATGAGCAGTTCTTC.

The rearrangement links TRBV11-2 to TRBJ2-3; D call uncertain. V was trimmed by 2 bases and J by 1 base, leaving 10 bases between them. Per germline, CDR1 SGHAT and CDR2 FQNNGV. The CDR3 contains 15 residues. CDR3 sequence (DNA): TGTGCCAGCAGCTTAAGGGCGGTAGGCACAGATACGCAGTATTTT. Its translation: CASSLRAVGTDTQYF.

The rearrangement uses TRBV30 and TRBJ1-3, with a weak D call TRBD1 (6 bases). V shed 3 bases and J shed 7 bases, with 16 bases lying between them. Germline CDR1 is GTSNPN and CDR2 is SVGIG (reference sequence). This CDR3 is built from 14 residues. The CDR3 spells CAWRGGGSWNTIYF. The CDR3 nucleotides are TGTGCCTGGAGGGGAGGGGGTTCTTGGAACACCATATATTTT.